Here is one T cell receptor (beta chain) with its context. Repertoires were generated with immunoSEQ multiplex PCR, while TCRdb's copy carries only in-frame clones and drops some. The profile covers 250,000 to 350,000 clones, with more than 90% appearing a single time and about 18% taken by the ten largest. The record originates from a study of blood T cell repertoires in COVID-19. Study-level background: Whether acute or convalescent, the COVID-19 samples came from the United States, Italy and Spain.

The germline V gene encodes CDR1 MNHNS and CDR2 SASEGT. V was cut by 1 base and J by 7 bases, with 14 bases left in between. The CDR3 length is 15 residues. In terms of age and location, participants ranged from roughly 18 to 90 years and lived in about 25 US areas. Participants' own reports of clinical history determined their cohort assignment. This TCR was sampled from a woman aged 25 to 39 who had recovered from COVID-19. The source material was PBMCs or T cells enriched from blood (not recorded which). The chain couples TRBV6-1 to TRBJ1-5, with D hard to call. Written as DNA, the CDR3 is TGTGCCAGCAGTGAAGTCGTCGGAGGGATCCAGCCCCAGCATTTT. It translates to CASSEVVGGIQPQHF.